This T cell receptor beta chain was recorded in a study of CD8 T cells in Susac syndrome. Germline V gene lookup returns CDR1 SGHRS and CDR2 YFSETQ. The V end lost 4 bases, the J end lost 0 bases, and 13 bases lay between the germline ends. This CDR3 is built from 15 residues. It was with random hexamers that 0.5 to 1 ug RNA was reverse transcribed. MiXCR, run by TCRdb on the immunoSEQ multiplex PCR reads, gives a single entry per CDR3 protein. The sample lists approximately 100,000 distinct CDR3 sequences; about 90% were seen once. The chain combines TRBV5-1 with TRBJ2-5; possibly TRBD1 for D (6 bases). The sample comprised CD4+ T cells from PBMCs. This sequence was found in a human donor in good health. The CDR3 nucleotides read TGCGCCAGCAGCGGAGGAACAGGGAACCAAGAGACCCAGTACTTC. Translation: CASSGGTGNQETQYF.